The following is a T cell receptor (beta chain) sequence with its context. Its specificity is not known. TCRdb reprocessed the reads via MiXCR and lists one record per CDR3 protein. The sample includes around 740,000 distinct CDR3 sequences, 35% of them seen just once. This sample is drawn from a study of T cell repertoires in cytomegalovirus infection. The study, taken as a whole, reports: Dominating the ex vivo response were HLA-C-restricted CMV-specific TCR beta clonotypes.

Germline V gene lookup returns CDR1 LNHNV and CDR2 YYDKDF (reference sequence). V was clipped by 8 bases and J by 5 bases; unmatched bases: 13. The CDR3 totals 15 residues. The sequencing input was PBMCs. The genes are TRBV15 and TRBJ2-3; 7 nucleotides align to TRBD1. This sequence was found in a human donor in good health (CMV status not recorded). Some clones in this sample may be carry-over from other donors' samples. The CDR3 region has the DNA TGTGCCACCGGAAACCCATACAGGGGTGAAGATACGCAGTATTTT. Encoded protein: CATGNPYRGEDTQYF. Full variable domain (rest looked up from reference TRBV15 and TRBJ2-3): DAMVIQNPRYQVTQFGKPVTLSCSQTLNHNVMYWYQQKSSQAPKLLFHYYDKDFNNEADTPDNFQSRRPNTSFCFLDIRSPGLGDTAMYLCATGNPYRGEDTQYFGPGTRLTVL.